This TCR beta chain was recovered during a study of shared clonotypes between healthy human individuals. For this clone: Its antigen is unknown.

The authors' processing: Filtering of immunoSEQ junctional sequences could not match full-length read filtering. Clones were sequenced by immunoSEQ multiplex PCR, and TCRdb holds only the in-frame ones, with some missing. D and trimming come from the DNA, and the V and J calls and clone size come from that table. The top ten hold 0.85% to 1.3% of the sample, which has around 2,000,000 clones, just under 95% seen once. Study-level results: Naive CD4 clonotypes overlapped across a few donors at roughly 5%. Rarefaction demonstrated incomplete sorted-subset sequencing despite large depth.

Naive CD8 cells comprised CD45RO-negative, CCR7-positively selected cells, excluding terminally differentiated effector memory CD45RA+ cells. Adults of Caucasian background living in Nashville, Tennessee made up all donors. The CDR3 has 15 residues. Germline lookup yields CDR1 SEHNR and CDR2 FQNEAQ (reference sequence). V lost 6 bases to trimming and J lost 7 bases, with 18 bases between them. Sequencing used naive CD8+ T cells sorted from blood. V gene TRBV7-9 combines with J gene TRBJ2-2, with D perhaps matching TRBD2 (6 bases). The receptor comes from a man younger than 30 in good health. CDR3 in amino acids: CASSLPQTEGGELFF. In DNA, the CDR3 is TGTGCCAGCAGTCTCCCTCAGACGGAGGGCGGGGAGCTGTTTTTT.